This TCR beta chain was obtained from a study of blood T cells in healthy people across ages. A second about 7 to 12 cycle PCR used barcoded and J-beta primers. TCRdb analysed the 5' RACE reads with MiXCR anew, one entry per CDR3 protein. The data hold 1.5 million to 2 million distinct CDR3 sequences, with 39% observed a single time. The V gene's germline CDR1 is SQVTM and CDR2 ANQGSEA. CDR3 length equals 12 residues. The sequence came from a human donor in good health. Sequenced input: blood. V gene TRBV29-1 combines with J gene TRBJ2-5, with 7 bases that match TRBD1. The end of the DNA is better explained by TRBJ2-7, so the J call may be wrong. The chain's CDR3 is CSVTGTGDEQYF. The CDR3 nucleotides are TGCAGCGTGACAGGGACGGGCGACGAGCAGTACTTC.